The subject of this entry is one T cell receptor (beta chain). Per sample, extraction of total RNA gave at least 6 micrograms in every case. The data derive from a study of blood T cells in healthy people across ages. Study-wide context: Every two T cells gave about one barcoded beta molecule via template switching.

It was with a sample-barcoded 5' primer and a J-beta primer mix that a second PCR of about 6 to 12 cycles was run. TCRdb reanalysed the 5' RACE reads using MiXCR and keeps one entry per CDR3 protein. The sample lists 1,100,000 or so distinct CDR3 sequences, under 45% occurring once. This CDR3 is built from 14 residues. Germline CDR1 reads DFQATT; CDR2 reads SNEGSKA (reference sequence). V dropped 2 bases and J dropped 4 bases, with 14 bases sitting between them. This sequence originates from a woman between 55 and 75 years old in good health. The rearrangement uses TRBV20-1 and TRBJ1-2, with no clear D. Sequenced input: blood. The chain's CDR3 is CSARPMRGFYGYTF. CDR3 in DNA: TGCAGTGCTAGACCTATGAGAGGGTTCTATGGCTACACCTTC.